This record covers a single T cell receptor beta chain. The sample belongs to a study of T cell changes during pregnancy in multiple sclerosis. Using immunoSEQ multiplex PCR, the repertoire was profiled, and TCRdb retains in-frame clones only, with some absent. The sample lists roughly 73,000 clones; approximately 94% were seen once. J lost 7 bases, V lost 6 bases, and 8 bases had no gene match. CDR1 is MNHEY, CDR2 SVGAGI, per germline. This CDR3 comprises 14 residues. The sample in question was peripheral blood, obtained in the second trimester of pregnancy. The rearrangement links TRBV6-5 to TRBJ2-4, with 8 bases that match TRBD1. The receptor was isolated from a female donor in good health, enrolled as a control in a pregnancy study. CDR3 sequence: CASRALGQVNIQYF. CDR3 nucleotide sequence: TGTGCCAGCAGAGCTCTGGGACAGGTCAACATTCAGTACTTC.